Presented here are 30 T cell receptor beta chains from one specimen sequenced in a study of CD4+ T cells in melanoma. The protocol was immunoSEQ multiplex PCR, while the TCRdb copy is restricted to in-frame clones and leaves out a portion. The top ten clones hold about 12% of a sample with 15,000 to 20,000 clones, around 77% of them seen once. What was sequenced was cells from a culture (not recorded whether cultured in vitro). The receptors stem from a human donor with melanoma.

This clone was counted a few times. The chain has TRBV2 and TRBJ1-2; weak D call: TRBD1 (5 bases). V lost 6 bases to trimming and J lost 8 bases, with 13 bases between them. CDR3 length: 12 amino acids. CDR1 is SNHLY and CDR2 is FYNNEI in the germline V gene. Written as DNA, the CDR3 is TGTGCCAGCAGACCCCCGGGACTCGGCTACACCTTC. This encodes CASRPPGLGYTF.

As DNA, the CDR3 is TGTGCCAGCAGCTCGAGAGGGGGCTCCTATAATTCACCCCTCCACTTT. Translation: CASSSRGGSYNSPLHF. The gene calls are TRBV7-3 and TRBJ1-6, with D possibly being TRBD1 (6 bases). The ends were cut back, 4 bases at V and 0 bases at J, with 10 bases in the middle. Germline CDR1 and CDR2: SGHTA and FQGTGA. There are 16 residues in the CDR3.

The rearrangement links TRBV18 to TRBJ2-5; D is tentatively TRBD1 or TRBD2 (6 bases each). This CDR3 comprises 16 residues. The germline V gene has CDR1 KGHSH and CDR2 LQKENI. Trimming took 3 bases from V and 2 from J, leaving 16 bases between them. The CDR3 sequence: CASSPAFGGRQETQYF. In nucleotides, the CDR3 is TGTGCCAGCTCACCGGCCTTTGGGGGGCGTCAAGAGACCCAGTACTTC.

The chain is built from TRBV10-3 and TRBJ1-2, with 9 nucleotides matching TRBD1. Germline assignment: CDR1 ENHRY and CDR2 SYGVKD. There are 14 residues in the CDR3. With 4 bases clipped from V and 2 bases from J, the junction kept 2 bases outside the gene matches. Here the CDR3 reads CAISGGTGNYGYTF. DNA of the CDR3: TGTGCCATCAGTGGGGGGACAGGGAACTATGGCTACACCTTC.

The chain uses TRBV14 and TRBJ1-1; D is possibly TRBD1 (5 bases). V lost 6 bases and J lost 8, with 16 bases in between. This CDR3 spans 13 amino acids. Germline lookup yields CDR1 SGHDN and CDR2 FVKESK. The DNA of the CDR3 is TGTGCCAGCAGACCGGGACCGCTTGGGGAAGCTTTCTTT. Translated: CASRPGPLGEAFF.

This rearrangement joins TRBV5-4 to TRBJ1-2, with 8 bases fitting TRBD1. There are 17 residues in the CDR3. V shed 1 base and J 0 bases; nucleotides not matched to a gene: 8. Looked up from germline, CDR1 is SGHNT and CDR2 is YYREEE (reference sequence). CDR3: CASSLRQGTIPNYGYTF. CDR3 coding DNA: TGTGCCAGCAGCTTGCGACAGGGGACGATCCCTAACTATGGCTACACCTTC.

This clone occurred a few times. This chain uses TRBV7-6 with TRBJ1-6; D is uncertain. The CDR3 spans 16 residues. The V gene lost 8 bases and the J gene lost 11 bases, with 25 bases spanning the gap. The germline gives CDR1 SGHVS, CDR2 FNYEAQ. The CDR3 protein is CASAAYFGLVDAPLHF. The CDR3 nucleotides are TGTGCCAGCGCTGCGTACTTCGGACTCGTGGACGCACCCCTCCACTTT. The full variable domain, with the rest looked up from reference TRBV7-6 and TRBJ1-6, is GAGVSQSPRYKVTKRGQDVALRCDPISGHVSLYWYRQALGQGPEFLTYFNYEAQQDKSGLPNDRFSAERPEGSISTLTIQRTEQRDSAMYRCASAAYFGLVDAPLHFGNGTRLTVT.

This clone was counted once. This chain connects TRBV5-8 to TRBJ1-5, with 7 bases aligning to TRBD1. Germline V lookup: CDR1 SGHTS, CDR2 YDEGEE. V was clipped by 5 bases and J by 3 bases; unmatched bases: 14. The CDR3 is 17 amino acids. The CDR3 DNA reads TGTGCCAGCAGTCAACCCTTTACAGGGGAGAACAATCAGCCCCAGCATTTT. It yields the protein CASSQPFTGENNQPQHF.

The chain carries TRBV5-1 and TRBJ1-6; D gene unclear. Trimming removed 4 bases at V and 0 bases at J, with 17 bases between. The CDR3 is 18 residues long. Germline assignment: CDR1 SGHRS and CDR2 YFSETQ. Here the CDR3 reads CASSLRDSSSSYNSPLHF. The DNA for the CDR3 is TGCGCCAGCAGCCTCCGGGATTCTTCGAGCTCCTATAATTCACCCCTCCACTTT.

This clone has more than one count but fewer than ten. This chain uses TRBV30 with TRBJ1-5, with D uncertain. The CDR3 has 14 residues. Trimming took off 6 bases at V and 3 bases at J, with 15 bases between the two ends. Germline loops: CDR1 GTSNPN, CDR2 SVGIG (reference sequence). The CDR3 sequence is CACNSLGYNQPQHF. DNA for the CDR3: TGTGCCTGTAATTCCCTGGGCTACAATCAGCCCCAGCATTTT.

The chain employs TRBV27 and TRBJ1-4, with 9 bases aligning to TRBD1. The CDR3 runs to 17 residues. The V segment lost 5 bases and the J segment 8 bases; nucleotides outside the gene matches: 15. Germline V CDR1 and CDR2: MNHEY, SMNVEV (reference sequence). CDR3 in amino acids: CASSPMGQGRGWEKLFF. Here the CDR3 DNA reads TGTGCCAGCAGTCCGATGGGACAGGGAAGGGGATGGGAAAAACTGTTTTTT.

The rearrangement links TRBV11-1 to TRBJ2-1; no clear D. This CDR3 has 13 amino acids. The germline V gene encodes CDR1 SGHAT and CDR2 FQDESV (reference sequence). The V end lost 5 bases, the J end lost 4 bases, and 9 bases lay between the germline ends. The CDR3 nucleotides read TGTGCCAGCAGCCTTACACGGTACAATGAGCAGTTCTTC. Translation: CASSLTRYNEQFF.

The chain has TRBV6-1 and TRBJ2-2; possibly TRBD2 for D (6 bases). Germline CDR1 MNHNS, CDR2 SASEGT. Trimming shortened V by 1 base and J by 7 bases, and 7 bases separated the two germline ends. The CDR3 is 13 amino acids. CDR3 DNA sequence: TGTGCCAGCAGTGAAGTGGGGGGCGGGGAGCTGTTTTTT. Protein: CASSEVGGGELFF.

The gene calls are TRBV10-2 and TRBJ2-5, with 10 bases fitting TRBD2. V shed 10 bases and J 2 bases; nucleotides not matched to a gene: 4. The CDR3 runs to 13 residues. Germline CDR1 is WSHSY and CDR2 is SAAADI. The CDR3 DNA sequence: TGCGCCACCCGACTAGCGGGTCAAGAGACCCAGTACTTC. Translated: CATRLAGQETQYF.

The chain carries TRBV27 and TRBJ2-7; weak D call: TRBD1 (5 bases). Germline V CDR1 and CDR2: MNHEY, SMNVEV (reference sequence). The CDR3 has 16 amino acids. V was cut by 3 bases and J by 0 bases, with 15 bases left in between. CDR3 region: CASSFTHDSSSYEQYF. The CDR3 DNA reads TGTGCCAGCAGTTTCACCCATGACAGCAGCTCCTACGAGCAGTACTTC.

V and J are TRBV5-1 and TRBJ2-5; TRBD1 matches 7 bases. Germline CDR1 and CDR2: SGHRS and YFSETQ. With 3 bases clipped from V and 1 base from J, the junction kept 6 bases outside the gene matches. The CDR3 is 15 amino acids. The CDR3 bases are TGCGCCAGCAGCTCGGGACAGCGGATCCAAGAGACCCAGTACTTC. This encodes CASSSGQRIQETQYF.

This clone was counted once. The chain joins TRBV11-2 to TRBJ2-1; D is unresolved. Germline assignment: CDR1 SGHAT and CDR2 FQNNGV. Trimming pared 5 bases from V and 5 bases from J, leaving 10 bases between. The CDR3 runs 13 residues. In DNA, the CDR3 is TGTGCCAGCAGCCTCGGACGGAACAATGAGCAGTTCTTC. Translating it yields CASSLGRNNEQFF.

This clone was observed a handful of times. V is TRBV7-8 and J is TRBJ2-7, with D perhaps given as TRBD1 or TRBD2 (5 bases each). Germline CDR1 SGHVS, CDR2 FQNEAQ. The CDR3 length is 13 residues. The V end lost 5 bases, the J end lost 4 bases, and 12 bases lay between the germline ends. CDR3 in amino acids: CASSAGTLYEQYF. The CDR3 region has the DNA TGTGCCAGCAGCGCCGGGACCTTATACGAGCAGTACTTC.

The rearrangement joins TRBV11-3 to TRBJ2-2; D is undetermined. The CDR3 contains 13 residues. Trimming stripped 4 bases from V and 3 bases from J, with 6 bases between. Germline V CDR1 and CDR2: SGHNT, YENEEA. The CDR3 here is CASSSRDTGELFF. CDR3 bases: TGTGCCAGCAGCTCCCGGGACACCGGGGAGCTGTTTTTT.

This clone showed up just once. This rearrangement joins TRBV18 to TRBJ1-1; 9 bases fit TRBD1. The CDR3 spans 15 residues. Germline V gene lookup returns CDR1 KGHSH and CDR2 LQKENI. The J segment lost 6 bases and the V segment lost 4 bases, leaving 9 bases of the junction unmatched. This CDR3 reads CASSRTGGTAAEAFF. For the CDR3, the DNA is TGTGCCAGCTCACGCACAGGGGGCACAGCGGCTGAAGCTTTCTTT.

This rearrangement joins TRBV9 to TRBJ2-2; TRBD2 is a possible D gene (7 bases). The V end lost 4 bases, the J end lost 5 bases, and 15 bases lay between the germline ends. The CDR3 extends over 15 amino acids. Germline V CDR1 and CDR2: SGDLS, YYNGEE. CDR3 region: CASSFRGAVTGELFF. The CDR3 region has the DNA TGTGCCAGCAGCTTCCGGGGGGCCGTGACCGGGGAGCTGTTTTTT.

CDR3 loop: CAIGRGNTGELFF. The CDR3 nucleotides read TGTGCCATCGGCCGGGGGAACACCGGGGAGCTGTTTTTT. This chain connects TRBV10-3 to TRBJ2-2, with a tentative D call TRBD2 (5 bases). Trimming took 8 bases from V and 1 from J, leaving 8 bases between them. The CDR3 runs 13 residues. CDR1 and CDR2 from the germline V gene are ENHRY and SYGVKD.

This clone appeared once. This chain uses TRBV9 with TRBJ1-6; 9 nucleotides agree with TRBD1. The CDR3 contains 14 residues. J lost 9 bases, V lost 0 bases, and 1 base had no gene match. Germline V CDR1 and CDR2: SGDLS, YYNGEE. The DNA for the CDR3 is TGTGCCAGCAGCGTAGGGACAGGGGCTTCACCCCTCCACTTT. Amino acid sequence: CASSVGTGASPLHF.

By frequency in the sample, this clone is medium-sized (0.01 to 0.1%). This sample includes further DNA sequences coding for the same CDR3. The chain has TRBV6-4 and TRBJ1-1; D is unclear. The CDR3 is 13 amino acids. Germline V gene lookup returns CDR1 MRHNA and CDR2 SNTAGT. The V and J ends lost 5 bases and 1 base respectively, with 8 bases between them. The CDR3 DNA follows: TGTGCCAGCAGTTCTAATTGGAACACTGAAGCTTTCTTT. Protein product: CASSSNWNTEAFF.

The chain employs TRBV18 and TRBJ2-7; D is ambiguous. Germline values: CDR1 KGHSH, CDR2 LQKENI. V lost 2 bases and J 6 bases, leaving 11 bases between the germline ends. This CDR3 contains 13 residues. DNA of the CDR3: TGTGCCAGCTCACCAAATACGATCCGCGAGCAGTACTTC. Its translation is CASSPNTIREQYF.

This chain uses TRBV5-1 with TRBJ2-1; no clear D gene. Germline loops: CDR1 SGHRS, CDR2 YFSETQ. The V end was cut by 1 base, the J end by 7 bases, with 9 bases between. This CDR3 spans 13 amino acids. The CDR3 sequence is CASSLYRVNEQFF. In nucleotides, the CDR3 is TGCGCCAGCAGCTTGTATAGGGTTAATGAGCAGTTCTTC.

The J gene is TRBJ1-1, the V gene TRBV15; D is unclear. V lost 2 bases, J lost 5 bases, and 15 bases lay in between. The CDR3 consists of 15 residues. Germline CDR1 LNHNV, CDR2 YYDKDF (reference sequence). This chain's CDR3 is CATSRSDPGGTEAFF. CDR3 coding DNA: TGTGCCACCAGCAGATCCGATCCTGGAGGAACTGAAGCTTTCTTT.

CDR3 amino acids: CASSVKDRGNSPLHF. The CDR3 DNA reads as TGTGCCAGCAGCGTAAAGGACAGGGGCAATTCACCCCTCCACTTT. This sequence joins TRBV9 and TRBJ1-6, with 9 bases matching TRBD1. Germline values: CDR1 SGDLS, CDR2 YYNGEE. The CDR3 has 15 residues. The ends lost 1 base at V and 7 bases at J; junction bases unmatched: 3.

The rearrangement uses TRBV5-6 and TRBJ1-5; 7 nucleotides match TRBD1. CDR1 SGHDT and CDR2 YYEEEE come from the germline V gene. J lost 1 base, V lost 3 bases, and 16 bases had no gene match. The CDR3 is 19 amino acids. CDR3 sequence (DNA): TGTGCCAGCAGCTCAACAGGGGAAGGGGGCCTTATGAGCAATCAGCCCCAGCATTTT. It is translated as CASSSTGEGGLMSNQPQHF.

The rearrangement joins TRBV2 to TRBJ2-7, with a possible D match to TRBD1 (6 bases). V was shortened by 3 bases and J by 5 bases, with 14 bases between the two germline ends. CDR1 and CDR2 from the germline V gene are SNHLY and FYNNEI. This CDR3 has 14 amino acids. DNA of the CDR3: TGTGCCAGCAGTGATTATTTCTCAGGGGACGAGCAGTACTTC. Translation gives CASSDYFSGDEQYF.